The TCR beta chain described here comes from a study of CD8+CD57+ T cells in acquired aplastic anemia. About the study: Across the sorted CD4+ and CD8+ cells, DNA amounts averaged about 3.2 ug. Healthy donor CD4+ samples were sequenced to a depth that averaged around 9.8 million reads.

Genomic DNA templated the TCR beta VDJ and CDR3 profiling. MiXCR, applied by TCRdb to the reads, yields one record per CDR3 protein. The sample records 90,000 to 130,000 distinct CDR3 sequences, roughly 50% being singletons. This clonotype was detected many times. Its antigen remains unknown. The CDR3 consists of 13 residues. From germline, CDR1 is SGDLS and CDR2 YYNGEE. V was cut by 2 bases and J by 0 bases, with 4 bases left in between. Study-wide results and limits: Patients were compared with controls for CD8+ Simpson's diversity, and no significant difference emerged. Both patients and controls carried the same twenty-nine CD8+ CDR3 sequences.

Material: sorted CD4+, CD8+, or CD8+CD57+ T cells (not recorded which) from PBMCs. The chain carries TRBV9 and TRBJ2-3, with D hard to call. The TCR comes from a human donor in good health, serving as a control. CDR3 sequence (DNA): TGTGCCAGCAGCGTGGCTAGCACAGATACGCAGTATTTT. Its protein product is CASSVASTDTQYF.